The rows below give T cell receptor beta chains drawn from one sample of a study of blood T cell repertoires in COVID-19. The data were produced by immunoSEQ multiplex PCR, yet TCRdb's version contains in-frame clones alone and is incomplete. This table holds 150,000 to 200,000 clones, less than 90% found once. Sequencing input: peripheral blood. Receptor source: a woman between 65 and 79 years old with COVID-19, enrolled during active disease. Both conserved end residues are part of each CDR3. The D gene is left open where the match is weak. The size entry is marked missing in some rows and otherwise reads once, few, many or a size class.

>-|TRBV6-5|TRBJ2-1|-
CASSPLFSVEQFF
TGTGCCAGCAGCCCACTCTTCTCGGTTGAGCAGTTCTTC
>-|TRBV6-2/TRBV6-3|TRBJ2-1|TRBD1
CASSYGSGQVGSGEQFF
TGTGCCAGCAGTTACGGATCAGGACAGGTCGGAAGTGGTGAGCAGTTCTTC
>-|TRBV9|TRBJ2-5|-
CASSVTGAGETQYF
TGTGCCAGCAGCGTAACGGGAGCCGGGGAGACCCAGTACTTC
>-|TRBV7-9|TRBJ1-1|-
CASSLDAGVAEAFF
TGTGCCAGCAGCCTAGACGCAGGGGTTGCTGAAGCTTTCTTT
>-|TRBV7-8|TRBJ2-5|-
CASSLARTAMRTQYF
TGTGCCAGCAGCTTAGCGAGGACAGCTATGAGAACCCAGTACTTC
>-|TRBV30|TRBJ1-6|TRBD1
CAWRTGTVNSPLHF
TGTGCCTGGAGGACCGGGACAGTAAATTCACCCCTCCACTTT
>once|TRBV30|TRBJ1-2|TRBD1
CAWTGGWGGYTF
TGTGCCTGGACAGGGGGTTGGGGGGGCTACACCTTC
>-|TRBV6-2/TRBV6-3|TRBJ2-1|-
CASSSQRTYNEQFF
TGTGCCAGCAGTTCCCAGCGGACCTACAATGAGCAGTTCTTC
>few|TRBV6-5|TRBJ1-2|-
CASRYTGVGGYTF
TGTGCCAGCAGATACACAGGCGTAGGTGGCTACACCTTC
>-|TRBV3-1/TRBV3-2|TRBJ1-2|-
CASSPDRNYGYTF
TGTGCCAGCAGCCCCGACAGAAACTATGGCTACACCTTC
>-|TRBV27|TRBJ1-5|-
CASSLYIHQPQHF
TGTGCCAGCAGTTTATATATCCATCAGCCCCAGCATTTT
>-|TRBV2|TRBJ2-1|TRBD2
CASMGAGLSPLYNEQFF
TGTGCCAGCATGGGAGCGGGGCTTTCCCCCTTGTACAATGAGCAGTTCTTC
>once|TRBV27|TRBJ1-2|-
CASSLSFNYGYTF
TGTGCCAGCAGTTTAAGCTTTAACTATGGCTACACCTTC
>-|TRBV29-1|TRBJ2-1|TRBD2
CSVEASGAYNEQFF
TGCAGCGTTGAAGCGAGCGGGGCCTACAATGAGCAGTTCTTC
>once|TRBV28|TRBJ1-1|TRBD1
CASTPTGVGEAFF
TGTGCCAGCACACCGACAGGGGTCGGTGAAGCTTTCTTT
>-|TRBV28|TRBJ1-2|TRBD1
CASSKPGQGAVGYTF
TGTGCCAGCAGTAAACCGGGACAGGGGGCCGTTGGCTACACCTTC
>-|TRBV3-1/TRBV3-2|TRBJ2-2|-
CASSQEFIDTGELFF
TGTGCCAGCAGCCAAGAGTTTATTGACACCGGGGAGCTGTTTTTT
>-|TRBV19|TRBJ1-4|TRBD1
CASSMRGGNERMFF
TGTGCCAGTAGTATGAGAGGGGGCAACGAGCGAATGTTTTTT
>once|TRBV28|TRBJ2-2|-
CASSLARMELFF
TGTGCCAGCAGCTTGGCACGAATGGAGCTGTTTTTT
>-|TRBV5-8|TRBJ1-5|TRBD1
CASSSSDRADQPQHF
TGTGCCAGCAGCTCCTCGGACAGGGCAGATCAGCCCCAGCATTTT
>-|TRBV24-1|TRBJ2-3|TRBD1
CATSDGDRGNTDTQYF
TGTGCCACCAGTGATGGGGACAGGGGGAACACAGATACGCAGTATTTT
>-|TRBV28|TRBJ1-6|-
CASSFSGKTGGSDSPLHF
TGTGCCAGCAGTTTTAGCGGAAAGACCGGGGGGTCGGATTCACCCCTCCACTTT
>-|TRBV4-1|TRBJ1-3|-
CASSHFRGSGNTIYF
TGCGCCAGCAGCCACTTTAGGGGCTCTGGAAACACCATATATTTT
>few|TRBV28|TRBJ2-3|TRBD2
CASSLGAGALSTDTQYF
TGTGCCAGCAGTTTGGGAGCGGGGGCCCTTAGTACAGATACGCAGTATTTT
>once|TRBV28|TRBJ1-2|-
CASSWVWAAQGSSYTF
TGTGCCAGCAGTTGGGTATGGGCAGCGCAAGGGAGTAGCTACACCTTC
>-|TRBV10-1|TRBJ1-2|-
CASSYERNYGYTF
TGCGCCAGCAGTTATGAGCGGAACTATGGCTACACCTTC
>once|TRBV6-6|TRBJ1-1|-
CASRSLAGAFF
TGTGCCAGCAGATCTCTCGCCGGAGCTTTCTTT
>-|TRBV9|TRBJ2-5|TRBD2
CASSRSGGQETQYF
TGTGCCAGCAGCCGGAGCGGGGGCCAAGAGACCCAGTACTTC
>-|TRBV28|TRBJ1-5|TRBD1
CASSQATGGAKDQPQHF
TGTGCCAGCAGCCAGGCTACAGGGGGCGCGAAGGATCAGCCCCAGCATTTT
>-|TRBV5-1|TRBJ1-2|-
CASSWTPGDGYTF
TGCGCCAGCAGCTGGACCCCGGGGGATGGCTACACCTTC
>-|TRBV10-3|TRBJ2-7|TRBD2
CAISDNGGLAGQEQYF
TGTGCCATCAGTGACAATGGGGGACTAGCGGGACAAGAGCAGTACTTC
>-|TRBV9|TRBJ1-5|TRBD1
CASSETGGAQPQHF
TGTGCCAGCAGCGAGACAGGGGGAGCTCAGCCCCAGCATTTT
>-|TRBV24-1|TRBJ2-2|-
CATSVTGELFF
TGTGCCACCAGCGTCACCGGGGAGCTGTTTTTT
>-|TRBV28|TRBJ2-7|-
CASSLSGSHSYEQYF
TGTGCCAGCAGTTTATCAGGATCGCACTCCTACGAGCAGTACTTC
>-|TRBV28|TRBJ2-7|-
CASSLYQGYEQYF
TGTGCCAGCAGTTTATACCAGGGGTACGAGCAGTACTTC
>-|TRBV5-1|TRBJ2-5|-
CASSFSGQETQYF
TGCGCCAGCAGCTTTAGCGGCCAAGAGACCCAGTACTTC
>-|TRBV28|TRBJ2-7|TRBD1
CASSHRGSSYEQYF
TGTGCCAGCAGTCACAGGGGAAGCTCCTACGAGCAGTACTTC
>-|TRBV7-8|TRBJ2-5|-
CASSPTPEGKETQYF
TGTGCCAGCAGCCCAACCCCGGAGGGGAAAGAGACCCAGTACTTC
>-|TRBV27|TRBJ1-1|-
CASSFWGGRTEAFF
TGTGCCAGCAGTTTTTGGGGGGGGCGAACTGAAGCTTTCTTT
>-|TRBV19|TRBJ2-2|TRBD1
CASTARTGNTGELFF
TGTGCCAGTACCGCTAGGACAGGGAACACCGGGGAGCTGTTTTTT
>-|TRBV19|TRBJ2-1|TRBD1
CASSGQGTGEQFF
TGTGCCAGTAGTGGACAGGGGACCGGTGAGCAGTTCTTC
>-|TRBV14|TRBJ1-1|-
CASSPRGSGLENTEAFF
TGTGCCAGCAGCCCCCGAGGAAGCGGGCTTGAGAACACTGAAGCTTTCTTT
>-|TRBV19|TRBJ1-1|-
CASSISGRSEAFF
TGTGCCAGTAGTATTTCCGGCAGGTCTGAAGCTTTCTTT
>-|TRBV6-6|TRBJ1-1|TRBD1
CASSGDRGLSNTEAFF
TGTGCCAGCAGTGGGGACAGGGGGCTTTCGAACACTGAAGCTTTCTTT
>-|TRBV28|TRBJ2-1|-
CASSLRGGVNEQFF
TGTGCCAGCAGTTTGCGCGGCGGGGTCAATGAGCAGTTCTTC
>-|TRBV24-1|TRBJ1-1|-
CATRTAMNTEAFF
TGTGCCACCCGGACAGCCATGAACACTGAAGCTTTCTTT
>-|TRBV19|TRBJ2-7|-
CASSFAKSRSEQYF
TGTGCCAGTAGTTTTGCGAAAAGCCGGTCCGAGCAGTACTTC